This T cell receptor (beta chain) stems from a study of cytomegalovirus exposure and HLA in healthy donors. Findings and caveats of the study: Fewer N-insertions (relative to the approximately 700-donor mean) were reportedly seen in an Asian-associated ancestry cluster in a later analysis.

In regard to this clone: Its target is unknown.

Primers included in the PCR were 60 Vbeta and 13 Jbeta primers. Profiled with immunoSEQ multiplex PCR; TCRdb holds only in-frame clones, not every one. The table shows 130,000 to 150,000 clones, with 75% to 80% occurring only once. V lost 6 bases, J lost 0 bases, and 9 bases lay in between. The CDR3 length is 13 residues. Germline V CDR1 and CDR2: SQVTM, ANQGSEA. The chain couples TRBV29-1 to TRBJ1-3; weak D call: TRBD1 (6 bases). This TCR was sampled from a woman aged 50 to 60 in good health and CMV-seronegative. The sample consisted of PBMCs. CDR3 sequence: CSVGTNSGNTIYF. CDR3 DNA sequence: TGCAGCGTGGGGACAAACTCTGGAAACACCATATATTTT. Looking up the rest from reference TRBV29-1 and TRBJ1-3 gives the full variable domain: SAVISQKPSRDICQRGTSLTIQCQVDSQVTMMFWYRQQPGQSLTLIATANQGSEATYESGFVIDKFPISRPNLTFSTLTVSNMSPEDSSIYLCSVGTNSGNTIYFGEGSWLTVV.